Below are 4 T cell receptor beta chains sequenced from a single sample in a study of blood T cell repertoires in COVID-19. Data came from immunoSEQ multiplex PCR; TCRdb stores just in-frame clones and leaves some out. The sample contains 200,000 to 250,000 clones, roughly 84% of which appear only once. Sequences were obtained from peripheral blood. The receptor set was obtained from a man aged 40-49 years with acute or convalescent COVID-19.

J is TRBJ1-1 and V is TRBV7-9; D is possibly TRBD1 (6 bases). CDR3 size: 14 residues. Germline values: CDR1 SEHNR, CDR2 FQNEAQ (reference sequence). V shed 5 bases and J shed 2 bases, with 12 bases lying between them. The CDR3 sequence: CASSPRQANTEAFF. The CDR3 DNA follows: TGTGCCAGCAGCCCCCGACAGGCTAACACTGAAGCTTTCTTT.

The CDR3 is CSVKEGAITEAFF. CDR3 nucleotide sequence: TGCAGCGTTAAGGAGGGGGCGATCACTGAAGCTTTCTTT. The V gene is TRBV29-1, the J gene TRBJ1-1; 7 bases match TRBD1. Germline V CDR1 and CDR2: SQVTM, ANQGSEA. V dropped 5 bases and J dropped 4; count of bases not matched to a gene: 7. The CDR3 spans 13 residues.

Here the CDR3 DNA reads TGTGCCATCAACGGGGAGGGGAAGAAGGTTACGCAGTATTTT. It is translated as CAINGEGKKVTQYF. The chain joins TRBV10-3 to TRBJ2-3; 7 nucleotides match TRBD2. CDR1 is ENHRY and CDR2 is SYGVKD in the germline V gene. Trimming removed 7 bases from V and 8 bases from J; junction bases left unmatched: 12. CDR3 length equals 14 residues.

V and J are TRBV28 and TRBJ2-7; 7 positions match TRBD1. The CDR3 covers 14 residues. V was pared by 5 bases and J by 3 bases, with 7 bases of the junction left unmatched. From germline, CDR1 is MDHEN and CDR2 SYDVKM. CDR3 in DNA: TGTGCCAGCAGTATGACAGGGTCCCGCTACGAGCAGTACTTC. This sequence encodes CASSMTGSRYEQYF.